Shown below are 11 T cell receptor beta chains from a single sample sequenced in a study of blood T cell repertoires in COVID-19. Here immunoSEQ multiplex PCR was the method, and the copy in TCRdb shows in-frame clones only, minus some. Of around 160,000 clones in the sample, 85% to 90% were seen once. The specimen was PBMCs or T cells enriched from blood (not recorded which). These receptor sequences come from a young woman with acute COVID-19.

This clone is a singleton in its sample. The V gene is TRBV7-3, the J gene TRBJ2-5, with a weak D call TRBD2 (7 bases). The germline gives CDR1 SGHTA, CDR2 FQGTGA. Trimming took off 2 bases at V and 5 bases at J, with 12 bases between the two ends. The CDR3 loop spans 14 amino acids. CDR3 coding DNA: TGTGCCAGCAGCTTAGGGGGGGCTTCCGAGACCCAGTACTTC. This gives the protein CASSLGGASETQYF.

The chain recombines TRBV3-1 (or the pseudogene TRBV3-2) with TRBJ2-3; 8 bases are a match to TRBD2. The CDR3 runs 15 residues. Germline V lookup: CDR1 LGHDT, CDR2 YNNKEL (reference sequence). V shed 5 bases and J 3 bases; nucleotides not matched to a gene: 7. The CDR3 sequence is CASSEPGLGTDTQYF. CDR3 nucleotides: TGTGCCAGCAGCGAGCCGGGACTAGGGACAGATACGCAGTATTTT.

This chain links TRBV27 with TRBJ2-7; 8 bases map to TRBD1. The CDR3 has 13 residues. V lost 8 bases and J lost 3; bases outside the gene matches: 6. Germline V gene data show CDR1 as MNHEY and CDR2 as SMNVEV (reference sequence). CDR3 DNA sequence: TGTGCCAGCCTCCGAGACAGGGGCTACGAGCAGTACTTC. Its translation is CASLRDRGYEQYF.

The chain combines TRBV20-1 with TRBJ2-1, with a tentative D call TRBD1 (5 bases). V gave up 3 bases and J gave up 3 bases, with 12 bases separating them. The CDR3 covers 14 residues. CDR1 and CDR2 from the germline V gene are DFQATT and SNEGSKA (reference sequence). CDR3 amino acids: CSASAREVYNEQFF. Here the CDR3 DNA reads TGCAGTGCTAGTGCCAGGGAAGTCTACAATGAGCAGTTCTTC.

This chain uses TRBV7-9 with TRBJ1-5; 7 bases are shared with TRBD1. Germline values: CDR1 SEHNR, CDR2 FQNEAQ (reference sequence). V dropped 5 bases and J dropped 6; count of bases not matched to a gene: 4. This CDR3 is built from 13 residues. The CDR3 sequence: CASSPQGTQPQHF. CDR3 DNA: TGTGCCAGCAGCCCACAGGGGACTCAGCCCCAGCATTTT.

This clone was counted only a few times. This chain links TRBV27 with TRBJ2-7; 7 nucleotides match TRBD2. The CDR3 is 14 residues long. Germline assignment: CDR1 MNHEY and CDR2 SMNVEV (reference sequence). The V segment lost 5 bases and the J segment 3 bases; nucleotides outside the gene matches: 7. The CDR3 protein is CASSPYGRGYEQYF. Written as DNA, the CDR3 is TGTGCCAGCAGTCCCTATGGGAGGGGCTACGAGCAGTACTTC.

The CDR3 DNA follows: TGTGCCAGCGCACTAGCGGAGAGCTACAATGAGCAGTTCTTC. It is translated as CASALAESYNEQFF. This chain joins TRBV6-5 and TRBJ2-1; TRBD2 matches 8 bases. Per germline, CDR1 MNHEY and CDR2 SVGAGI. J gave up 3 bases and V 8 bases, and 6 bases lay outside the gene matches. The length of the CDR3 is 14 residues.

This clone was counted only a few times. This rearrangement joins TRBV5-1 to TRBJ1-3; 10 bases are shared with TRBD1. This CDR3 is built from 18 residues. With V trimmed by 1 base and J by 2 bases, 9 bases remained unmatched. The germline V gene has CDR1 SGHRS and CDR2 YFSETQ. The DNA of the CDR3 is TGCGCCAGCAGCTTGTTTCCTCAGGGGACAGGGGCTGGAAACACCATATATTTT. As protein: CASSLFPQGTGAGNTIYF. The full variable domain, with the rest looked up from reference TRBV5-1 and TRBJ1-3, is KAGVTQTPRYLIKTRGQQVTLSCSPISGHRSVSWYQQTPGQGLQFLFEYFSETQRNKGNFPGRFSGRQFSNSRSEMNVSTLELGDSALYLCASSLFPQGTGAGNTIYFGEGSWLTVV.

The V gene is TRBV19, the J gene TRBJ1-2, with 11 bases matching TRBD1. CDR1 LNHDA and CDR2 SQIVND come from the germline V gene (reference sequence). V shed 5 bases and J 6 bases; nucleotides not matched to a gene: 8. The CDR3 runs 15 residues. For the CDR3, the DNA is TGTGCCAGTAGTGGAGGACAGGGGGCGTTGGATGGCTACACCTTC. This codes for CASSGGQGALDGYTF.

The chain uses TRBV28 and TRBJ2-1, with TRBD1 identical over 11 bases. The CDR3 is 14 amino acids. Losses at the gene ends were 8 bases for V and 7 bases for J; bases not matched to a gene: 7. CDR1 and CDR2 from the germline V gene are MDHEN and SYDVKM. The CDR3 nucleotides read TGTGCCAGCCGTGGACAGGGGGCGCGGAATGAGCAGTTCTTC. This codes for CASRGQGARNEQFF.

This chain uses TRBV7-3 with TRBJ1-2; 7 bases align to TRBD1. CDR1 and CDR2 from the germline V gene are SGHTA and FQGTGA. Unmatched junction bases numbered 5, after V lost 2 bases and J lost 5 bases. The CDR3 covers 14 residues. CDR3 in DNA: TGTGCCAGCAGCTTAGGCCAGGGGGGATATGGCTACACCTTC. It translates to CASSLGQGGYGYTF.